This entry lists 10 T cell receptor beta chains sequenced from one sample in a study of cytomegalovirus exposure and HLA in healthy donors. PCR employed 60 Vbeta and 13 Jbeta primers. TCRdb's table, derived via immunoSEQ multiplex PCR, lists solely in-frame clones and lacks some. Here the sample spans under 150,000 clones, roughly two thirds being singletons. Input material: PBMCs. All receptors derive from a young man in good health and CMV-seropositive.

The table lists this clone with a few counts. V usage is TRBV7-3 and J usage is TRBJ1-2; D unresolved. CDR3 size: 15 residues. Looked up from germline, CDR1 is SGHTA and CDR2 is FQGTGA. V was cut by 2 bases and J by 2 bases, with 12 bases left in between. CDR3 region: CASSLGPTSNYGYTF. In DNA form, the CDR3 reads TGTGCCAGCAGCTTAGGCCCAACCTCCAACTATGGCTACACCTTC.

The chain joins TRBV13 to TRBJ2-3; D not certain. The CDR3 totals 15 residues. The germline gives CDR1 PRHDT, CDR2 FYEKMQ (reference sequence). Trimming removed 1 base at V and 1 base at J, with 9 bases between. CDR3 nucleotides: TGTGCCAGCAGCTTAGTATATGGGCGCACAGATACGCAGTATTTT. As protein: CASSLVYGRTDTQYF.

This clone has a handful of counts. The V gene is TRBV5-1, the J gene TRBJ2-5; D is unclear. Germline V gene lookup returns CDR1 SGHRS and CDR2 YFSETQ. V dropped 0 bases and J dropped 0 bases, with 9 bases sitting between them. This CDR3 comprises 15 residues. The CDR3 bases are TGCGCCAGCAGCTTGGCCGGAGCAAACCAAGAGACCCAGTACTTC. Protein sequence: CASSLAGANQETQYF. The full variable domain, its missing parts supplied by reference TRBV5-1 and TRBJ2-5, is KAGVTQTPRYLIKTRGQQVTLSCSPISGHRSVSWYQQTPGQGLQFLFEYFSETQRNKGNFPGRFSGRQFSNSRSEMNVSTLELGDSALYLCASSLAGANQETQYFGPGTRLLVL.

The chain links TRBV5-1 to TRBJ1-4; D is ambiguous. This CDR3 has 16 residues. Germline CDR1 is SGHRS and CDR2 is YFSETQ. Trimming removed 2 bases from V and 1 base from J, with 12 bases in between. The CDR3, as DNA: TGCGCCAGCAGCTTAGGTTTTTCGGGAACTAATGAAAAACTGTTTTTT. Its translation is CASSLGFSGTNEKLFF.

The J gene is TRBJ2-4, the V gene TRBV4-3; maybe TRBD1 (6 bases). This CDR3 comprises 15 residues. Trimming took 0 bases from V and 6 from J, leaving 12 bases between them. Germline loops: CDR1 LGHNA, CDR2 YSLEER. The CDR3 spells CASSQDPGQRNIQYF. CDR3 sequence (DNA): TGCGCCAGCAGCCAAGACCCAGGACAGAGAAACATTCAGTACTTC.

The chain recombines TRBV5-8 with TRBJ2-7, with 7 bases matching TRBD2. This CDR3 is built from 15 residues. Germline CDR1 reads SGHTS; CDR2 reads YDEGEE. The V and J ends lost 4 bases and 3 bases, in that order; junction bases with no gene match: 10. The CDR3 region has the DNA TGTGCCAGCAGCCCTAGACTAGCAGCAGGCTACGAGCAGTACTTC. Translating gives CASSPRLAAGYEQYF.

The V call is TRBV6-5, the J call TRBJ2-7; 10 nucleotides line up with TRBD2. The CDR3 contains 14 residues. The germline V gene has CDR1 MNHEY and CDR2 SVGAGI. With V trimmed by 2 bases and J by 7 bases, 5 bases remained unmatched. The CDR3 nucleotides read TGTGCCAGCAGTTACCTAGCGGGAGCAGGTGAGCAGTACTTC. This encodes CASSYLAGAGEQYF.

CDR3 bases: TGTGCCAGCTCTACTAGAACGGGGGAGCTGTTTTTT. It specifies CASSTRTGELFF. The chain is built from TRBV6-5 and TRBJ2-2, with a weak D call TRBD2 (5 bases). In germline, CDR1 is MNHEY, CDR2 SVGAGI. The CDR3 sequence is 12 residues long. V gave up 8 bases and J gave up 8 bases, with 12 bases separating them.

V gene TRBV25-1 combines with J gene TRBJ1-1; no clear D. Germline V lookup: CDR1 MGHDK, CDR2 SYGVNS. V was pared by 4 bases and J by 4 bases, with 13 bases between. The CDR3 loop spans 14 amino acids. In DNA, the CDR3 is TGTGCCAGCAGTGGATCAGGCAAGACCACTGAAGCTTTCTTT. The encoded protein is CASSGSGKTTEAFF.

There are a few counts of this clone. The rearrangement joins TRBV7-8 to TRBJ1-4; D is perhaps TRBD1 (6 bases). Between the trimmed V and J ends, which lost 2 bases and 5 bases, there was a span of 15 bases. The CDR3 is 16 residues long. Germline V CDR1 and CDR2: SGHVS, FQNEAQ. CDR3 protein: CASSLSVGAVNEKLFF. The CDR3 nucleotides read TGTGCCAGCAGCTTAAGTGTGGGGGCCGTGAATGAAAAACTGTTTTTT.